These 13 T cell receptor beta chains came from one sample sequenced in a study of T cell responses to AZD1222 COVID-19 vaccine. Libraries were prepared by immunoSEQ multiplex PCR; TCRdb keeps only in-frame clonotypes and omits some of them. The repertoire holds around 140,000 clones, with more than 85% as singletons. The material sequenced was peripheral blood, taken 28 days after the second AZD1222 dose. The receptors here all came from an adult who received the AZD1222 COVID-19 vaccine.

This chain connects TRBV30 to TRBJ1-3; D call uncertain. The CDR3 consists of 14 residues. Per the germline V gene, CDR1 is GTSNPN and CDR2 is SVGIG (reference sequence). The V and J ends lost 0 bases and 6 bases respectively, with 12 bases between them. Here the CDR3 DNA reads TGTGCCTGGAGTGTAGGTGGGGTTACAAACACCATATATTTT. It codes for CAWSVGGVTNTIYF. The full variable domain, completed using reference TRBV30 and TRBJ1-3, is SQTIHQWPATLVQPVGSPLSLECTVEGTSNPNLYWYRQAAGRGLQLLFYSVGIGQISSEVPQNLSASRPQDRQFILSSKKLLLSDSGFYLCAWSVGGVTNTIYFGEGSWLTVV.

The J gene is TRBJ2-7, the V gene TRBV12-3 or TRBV12-4; D perhaps matches TRBD2 (6 bases). V lost 8 bases to trimming and J lost 2 bases, with 10 bases between them. The CDR3 sequence is 12 residues long. CDR3 bases: TGTGCCAGCGGAGGGTCTCCCTACGAGCAGTACTTC. It codes for CASGGSPYEQYF.

The rearrangement joins TRBV12-3 or TRBV12-4 to TRBJ1-2; D gene uncertain. Trimming shortened V by 1 base and J by 5 bases, and 8 bases separated the two germline ends. This CDR3 region has 13 residues. The CDR3 region has the DNA TGTGCCAGCAGTTTAGGGGGTGGGTATGGCTACACCTTC. This codes for CASSLGGGYGYTF.

The genes are TRBV6-5 and TRBJ1-1; TRBD1 agrees at 10 bases. Looked up from germline, CDR1 is MNHEY and CDR2 is SVGAGI. CDR3 length: 15 amino acids. Losses at the gene ends were 4 bases for V and 3 bases for J; bases not matched to a gene: 5. The CDR3 DNA reads as TGTGCCAGCAGTTGGGGACAGGGGCTACACACTGAAGCTTTCTTT. This codes for CASSWGQGLHTEAFF.

V gene TRBV27 combines with J gene TRBJ1-2; D perhaps matches TRBD1 (6 bases). The V gene lost 3 bases and the J gene lost 4 bases, with 18 bases spanning the gap. CDR1 is MNHEY and CDR2 is SMNVEV in the germline V gene (reference sequence). This CDR3 is 16 amino acids long. The CDR3: CASSLYGTWDFYGYTF. CDR3 coding DNA: TGTGCCAGCAGTTTGTATGGGACATGGGATTTCTATGGCTACACCTTC.

This chain uses TRBV15 with TRBJ1-5, with TRBD1 identical over 10 bases. V lost 1 base, J lost 2 bases, and 5 bases stayed unmatched. The CDR3 loop spans 17 amino acids. CDR1 and CDR2 (germline): LNHNV, YYDKDF (reference sequence). The CDR3 loop is CATSRVHGTGGNQPQHF. The CDR3 coding sequence is TGTGCCACCAGCAGAGTTCACGGGACAGGGGGCAATCAGCCCCAGCATTTT.

The genes are TRBV25-1 and TRBJ1-2; D unclear. Trimming removed 5 bases at V and 8 bases at J, with 15 bases between. Germline V gives CDR1 MGHDK, CDR2 SYGVNS. The CDR3 has 13 residues. The CDR3, as DNA: TGTGCCAGCAGTCTCGACAACGCCGCGGGCTACACCTTC. Translated, it gives CASSLDNAAGYTF.

The chain joins TRBV21-1 to TRBJ2-7; the table's D call TRBD1 went unverified against the DNA. TRBV21-1 is listed as a pseudogene. The CDR3 runs 16 residues. Here the CDR3 DNA reads TGTGCCAGCAGCTCCTTCGTATTTTGGGGGCGTCCGGCGCAGTACGTC. This gives the protein CASSSFVFWGRPAQYV.

This clone was seen once. V gene TRBV19 combines with J gene TRBJ2-7, with a tentative D call TRBD1 (5 bases). The length of the CDR3 is 12 residues. Germline values: CDR1 LNHDA, CDR2 SQIVND (reference sequence). V dropped 10 bases and J dropped 2 bases, with 12 bases sitting between them. CDR3 in DNA: TGTGCCACCTCGCAGGGCCCCTACGAGCAGTACTTC. This sequence encodes CATSQGPYEQYF.

The rearrangement uses TRBV6-2 or TRBV6-3 and TRBJ1-2; D possibly corresponds to TRBD1 (6 bases). This CDR3 is built from 13 residues. Trimming pared 4 bases from V and 7 bases from J, leaving 13 bases between. CDR1 MNHEY and CDR2 SVGEGT come from the germline V gene. As DNA, the CDR3 is TGTGCCAGCAGTTTACAGGGTGTAGGTGGCTACACCTTC. This translates into CASSLQGVGGYTF.

The rearrangement links TRBV3-1 (or the pseudogene TRBV3-2) to TRBJ1-1; D is unresolved. Trimming removed 5 bases from V and 7 bases from J, with 8 bases in between. Looked up from germline, CDR1 is LGHDT and CDR2 is YNNKEL (reference sequence). CDR3 length: 11 amino acids. CDR3 loop: CASSWAREAFF. The DNA for the CDR3 is TGTGCCAGCAGCTGGGCCCGTGAAGCTTTCTTT.

The chain links TRBV7-9 to TRBJ2-1, with unresolved D. The CDR3 spans 16 residues. Germline-derived CDR1 and CDR2 are SEHNR and FQNEAQ (reference sequence). Between the trimmed V and J ends, which lost 5 bases and 4 bases, there was a span of 18 bases. CDR3 in DNA: TGTGCCAGCAGCCGGCTTTTTGGCAGGAGATACAATGAGCAGTTCTTC. This sequence encodes CASSRLFGRRYNEQFF. Complete variable domain (other parts from reference TRBV7-9 and TRBJ2-1): DTGVSQNPRHKITKRGQNVTFRCDPISEHNRLYWYRQTLGQGPEFLTYFQNEAQLEKSRLLSDRFSAERPKGSFSTLEIQRTEQGDSAMYLCASSRLFGRRYNEQFFGPGTRLTVL.

The J gene is TRBJ2-6, the V gene TRBV13, with D perhaps given as TRBD1 or TRBD2 (5 bases each). CDR3 length equals 14 residues. The germline V gene encodes CDR1 PRHDT and CDR2 FYEKMQ (reference sequence). Between the trimmed V and J ends, which lost 3 bases and 4 bases, there was a span of 7 bases. The CDR3 sequence: CASSLGVGANVLTF. The DNA for the CDR3 is TGTGCCAGCAGCTTGGGGGTCGGGGCCAACGTCCTGACTTTC.